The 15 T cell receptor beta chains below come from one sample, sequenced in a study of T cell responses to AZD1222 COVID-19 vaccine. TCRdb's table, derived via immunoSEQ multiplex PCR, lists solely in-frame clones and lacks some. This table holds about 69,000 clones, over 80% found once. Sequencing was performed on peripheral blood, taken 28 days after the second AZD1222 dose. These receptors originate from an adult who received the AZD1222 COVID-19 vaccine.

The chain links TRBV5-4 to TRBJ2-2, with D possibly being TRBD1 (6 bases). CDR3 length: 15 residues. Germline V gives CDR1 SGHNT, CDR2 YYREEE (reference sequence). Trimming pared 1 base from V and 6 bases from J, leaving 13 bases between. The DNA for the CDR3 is TGTGCCAGCAGCTTGCAGGGGTTAGGGGCCGGGGAGCTGTTTTTT. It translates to CASSLQGLGAGELFF.

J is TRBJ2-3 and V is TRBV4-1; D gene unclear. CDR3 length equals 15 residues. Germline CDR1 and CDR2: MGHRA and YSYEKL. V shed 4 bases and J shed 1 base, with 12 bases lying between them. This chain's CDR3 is CASSRGRQRTDTQYF. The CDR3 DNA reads TGCGCCAGCAGCCGAGGACGGCAGCGCACAGATACGCAGTATTTT.

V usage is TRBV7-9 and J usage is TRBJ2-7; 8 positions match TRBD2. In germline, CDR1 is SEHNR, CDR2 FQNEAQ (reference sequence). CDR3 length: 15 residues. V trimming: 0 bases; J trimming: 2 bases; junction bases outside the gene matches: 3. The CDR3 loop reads CASSLAPAGAYEQYF. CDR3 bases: TGTGCCAGCAGCTTAGCCCCAGCGGGGGCCTACGAGCAGTACTTC.

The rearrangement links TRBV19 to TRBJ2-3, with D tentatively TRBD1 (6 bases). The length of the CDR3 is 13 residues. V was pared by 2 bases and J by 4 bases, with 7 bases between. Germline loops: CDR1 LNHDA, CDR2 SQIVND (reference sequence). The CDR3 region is CASSISGADTQYF. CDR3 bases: TGTGCCAGTAGTATATCAGGGGCAGATACGCAGTATTTT.

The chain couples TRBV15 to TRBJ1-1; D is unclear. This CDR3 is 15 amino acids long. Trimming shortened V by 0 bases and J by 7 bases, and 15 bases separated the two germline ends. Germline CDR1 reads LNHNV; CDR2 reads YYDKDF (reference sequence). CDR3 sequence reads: CATSRDTPGWNEAFF. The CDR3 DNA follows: TGTGCCACCAGCAGAGATACCCCGGGCTGGAATGAAGCTTTCTTT.

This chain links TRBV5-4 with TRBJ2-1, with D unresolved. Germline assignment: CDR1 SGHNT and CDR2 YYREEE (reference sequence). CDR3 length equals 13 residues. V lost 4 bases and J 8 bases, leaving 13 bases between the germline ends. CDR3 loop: CASSDTIVYEQFF. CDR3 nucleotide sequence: TGTGCCAGCAGCGATACTATTGTCTATGAGCAGTTCTTC. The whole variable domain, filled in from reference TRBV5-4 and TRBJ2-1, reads ETGVTQSPTHLIKTRGQQVTLRCSSQSGHNTVSWYQQALGQGPQFIFQYYREEENGRGNFPPRFSGLQFPNYSSELNVNALELDDSALYLCASSDTIVYEQFFGPGTRLTVL.

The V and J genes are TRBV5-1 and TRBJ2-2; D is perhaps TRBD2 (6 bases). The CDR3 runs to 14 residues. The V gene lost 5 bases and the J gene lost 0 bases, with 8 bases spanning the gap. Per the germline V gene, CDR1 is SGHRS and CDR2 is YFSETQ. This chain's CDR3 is CASREGTNTGELFF. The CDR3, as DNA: TGCGCCAGCAGGGAGGGCACGAACACCGGGGAGCTGTTTTTT.

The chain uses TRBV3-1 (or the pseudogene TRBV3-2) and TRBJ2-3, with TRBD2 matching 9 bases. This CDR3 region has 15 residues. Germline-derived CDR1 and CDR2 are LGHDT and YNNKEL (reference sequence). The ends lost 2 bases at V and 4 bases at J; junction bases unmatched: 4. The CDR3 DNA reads TGTGCCAGCAGCCAATGGCGGGGGGGCCCAGATACGCAGTATTTT. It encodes CASSQWRGGPDTQYF.

The CDR3 sequence: CASSATRLAQYF. The CDR3 region has the DNA TGTGCCAGCAGTGCGACTAGGTTGGCGCAGTATTTT. The gene calls are TRBV12-3 or TRBV12-4 and TRBJ2-3; perhaps TRBD2 as D (6 bases). Trimming left V 5 bases short and J 10 bases short, with 13 bases between. The CDR3 contains 12 residues.

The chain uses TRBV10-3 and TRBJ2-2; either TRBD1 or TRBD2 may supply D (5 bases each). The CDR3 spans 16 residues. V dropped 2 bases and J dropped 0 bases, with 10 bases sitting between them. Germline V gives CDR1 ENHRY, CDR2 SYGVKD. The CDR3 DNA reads TGTGCCATCAGTGAGCAAGAGGGGACGAACACCGGGGAGCTGTTTTTT. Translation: CAISEQEGTNTGELFF.

CDR3 in DNA: TGTGCCAGTAGTATAGGACTAGTCCACGAGCAGTACTTC. Translating it yields CASSIGLVHEQYF. The rearrangement uses TRBV19 and TRBJ2-7, with TRBD2 as a possible D gene (6 bases). V was cut by 1 base and J by 5 bases, with 9 bases left in between. The CDR3 is 13 residues long. Germline V gene data show CDR1 as LNHDA and CDR2 as SQIVND (reference sequence).

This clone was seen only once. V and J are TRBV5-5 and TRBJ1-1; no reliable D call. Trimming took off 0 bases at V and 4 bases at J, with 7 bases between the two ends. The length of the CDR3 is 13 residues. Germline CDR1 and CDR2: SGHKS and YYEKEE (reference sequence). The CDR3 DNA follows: TGTGCCAGCAGCTTGGTGGTGGGCACTGAAGCTTTCTTT. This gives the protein CASSLVVGTEAFF. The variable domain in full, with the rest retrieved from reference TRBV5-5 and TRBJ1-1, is DAGVTQSPTHLIKTRGQQVTLRCSPISGHKSVSWYQQVLGQGPQFIFQYYEKEERGRGNFPDRFSARQFPNYSSELNVNALLLGDSALYLCASSLVVGTEAFFGQGTRLTVV.

In DNA form, the CDR3 reads TGTGCCAGCAGCCAAGATAAGGGGGCGGGTCAGCCCCAGCATTTT. It encodes CASSQDKGAGQPQHF. The chain couples TRBV4-2 to TRBJ1-5, with 7 bases identical to TRBD1. V was pared by 0 bases and J by 6 bases, with 5 bases of the junction left unmatched. Germline-derived CDR1 and CDR2 are LGHNA and YNFKEQ. This CDR3 comprises 15 residues.

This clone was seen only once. CDR3 amino acids: CASSFGLLNTGELFF. In DNA form, the CDR3 reads TGTGCCAGCAGCTTTGGACTCTTGAACACCGGGGAGCTGTTTTTT. The chain recombines TRBV5-4 with TRBJ2-2; the D gene is possibly TRBD2 (5 bases). The CDR3 extends over 15 amino acids. Trimming took 2 bases from V and 1 from J, leaving 9 bases between them. Germline loops: CDR1 SGHNT, CDR2 YYREEE (reference sequence).

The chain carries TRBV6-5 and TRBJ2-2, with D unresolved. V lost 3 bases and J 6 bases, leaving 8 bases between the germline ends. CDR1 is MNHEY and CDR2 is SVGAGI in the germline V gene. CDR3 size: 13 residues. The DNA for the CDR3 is TGTGCCAGCAGTTATGACCTGGCCGGGGAGCTGTTTTTT. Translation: CASSYDLAGELFF.